This T cell receptor beta chain was recorded in a study of blood T cells in healthy people across ages. Study-wide findings and caveats: PBMCs were not sorted, which prevented a conclusive comparison of naive versus antigen-experienced cells.

The length of the CDR3 is 16 residues. The trim removed 5 bases at V and 0 bases at J, leaving 8 bases unmatched. The V gene's germline CDR1 is MNHEY and CDR2 SMNVEV (reference sequence). Through a sample-barcoded 5' primer and a J-beta primer mix, a second PCR was run for roughly 7 to 12 cycles. TCRdb used MiXCR to reprocess the 5' RACE reads, holding one entry per CDR3 protein. The sample includes approximately 600,000 distinct CDR3 sequences, roughly 50% of them seen just once. On this clonotype itself: Antigen specificity is unknown.

V gene TRBV27 combines with J gene TRBJ2-7; 9 bases are shared with TRBD1. The sample taken for sequencing was blood. The sequence came from a man aged 55 to 70 in good health. Written as DNA, the CDR3 is TGTGCCAGCAGTCCAGGACAGGGGTCAAGCTCCTACGAGCAGTACTTC. As protein: CASSPGQGSSSYEQYF.